This TCR beta chain was sequenced during a study of beta chain features in type 1 diabetes. Study summary: Similarity in age, gender and cell yields was seen between patients and healthy donors. Study outcomes and limitations: The study found moderately but significantly shorter TCRB CDR3s in all four CD4+ subsets of Type 1 diabetes patients. Individuals with type 1 diabetes displayed fewer insertions and more deletions at VDJ junctions.

This clone was seen a handful of times. The antigen is not known. Researchers reported sorting CD4+ naive, central memory, regulatory and stem cell-like memory cells via CD45RO/CCR7/CD25/CD127/CD95/CD27. The V end was cut by 8 bases, the J end by 3 bases, with 12 bases between. The CDR3 is 13 residues long. Germline V gene data show CDR1 as MDHEN and CDR2 as SYDVKM. The investigators reverse transcribed all of the isolated RNA, so they sequenced expressed TCRB transcripts. Repertoires were generated with immunoSEQ multiplex PCR, while TCRdb's copy carries only in-frame clones and drops some. The sample records around 250,000 clones, just over 20% being singletons.

This receptor was taken from a woman between 40 and 50 years old with type 1 diabetes. V gene TRBV28 combines with J gene TRBJ2-3; TRBD1 is a possible D gene (6 bases). Material for sequencing was naive CD4+ T cells from blood. The CDR3 nucleotides are TGTGCCAGCGCAGGGGTTGAAACAGATACGCAGTATTTT. Amino acids: CASAGVETDTQYF.